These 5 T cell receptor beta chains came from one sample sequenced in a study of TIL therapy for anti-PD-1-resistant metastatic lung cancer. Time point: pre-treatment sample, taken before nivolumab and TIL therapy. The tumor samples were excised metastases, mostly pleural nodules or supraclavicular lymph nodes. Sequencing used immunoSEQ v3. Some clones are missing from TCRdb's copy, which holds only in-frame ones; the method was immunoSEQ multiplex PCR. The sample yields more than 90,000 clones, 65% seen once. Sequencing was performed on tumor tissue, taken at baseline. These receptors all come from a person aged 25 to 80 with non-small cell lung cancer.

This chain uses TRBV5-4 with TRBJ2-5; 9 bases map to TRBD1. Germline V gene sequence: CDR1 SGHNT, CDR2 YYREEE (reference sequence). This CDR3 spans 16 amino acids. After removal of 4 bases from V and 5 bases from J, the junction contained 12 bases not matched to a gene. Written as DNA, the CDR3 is TGTGCCAGCAGCAGGGCCGCCACAGGGGGCGAGGAGACCCAGTACTTC. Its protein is CASSRAATGGEETQYF.

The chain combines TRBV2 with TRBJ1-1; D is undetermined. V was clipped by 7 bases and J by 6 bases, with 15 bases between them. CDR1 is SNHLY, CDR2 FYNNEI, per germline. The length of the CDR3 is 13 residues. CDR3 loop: CASTTASWAEAFF. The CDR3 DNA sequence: TGTGCCAGCACTACAGCAAGCTGGGCTGAAGCTTTCTTT.

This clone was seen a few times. This chain's CDR3 is CASSSLYEQYF. Here the CDR3 DNA reads TGTGCCAGCAGCTCTCTCTACGAGCAGTACTTC. The chain uses TRBV7-2 and TRBJ2-7; D gene unclear. Germline assignment: CDR1 SGHTA and CDR2 FQGNSA. This CDR3 contains 11 residues. The V end was cut by 4 bases, the J end by 3 bases, with 4 bases between.

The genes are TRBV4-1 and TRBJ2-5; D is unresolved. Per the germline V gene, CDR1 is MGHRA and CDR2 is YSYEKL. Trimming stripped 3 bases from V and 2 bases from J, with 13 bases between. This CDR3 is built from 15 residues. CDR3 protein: CASSHASLGQETQYF. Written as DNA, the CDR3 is TGCGCCAGCAGCCATGCCTCGTTGGGTCAAGAGACCCAGTACTTC.

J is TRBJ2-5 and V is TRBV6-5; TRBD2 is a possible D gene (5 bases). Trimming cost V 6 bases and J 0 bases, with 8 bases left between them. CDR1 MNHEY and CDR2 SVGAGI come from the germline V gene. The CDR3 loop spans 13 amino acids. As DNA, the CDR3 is TGTGCCAGCAGACCTAGCTACCAAGAGACCCAGTACTTC. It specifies CASRPSYQETQYF.